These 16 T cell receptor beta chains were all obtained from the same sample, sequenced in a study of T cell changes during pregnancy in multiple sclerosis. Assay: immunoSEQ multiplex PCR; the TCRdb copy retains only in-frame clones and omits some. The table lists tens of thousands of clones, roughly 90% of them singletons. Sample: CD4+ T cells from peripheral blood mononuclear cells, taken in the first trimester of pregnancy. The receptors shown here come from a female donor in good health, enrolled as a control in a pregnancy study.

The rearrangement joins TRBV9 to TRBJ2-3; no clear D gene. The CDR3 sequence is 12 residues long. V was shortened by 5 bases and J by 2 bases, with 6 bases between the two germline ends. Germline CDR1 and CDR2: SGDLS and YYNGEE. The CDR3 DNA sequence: TGTGCCAGCAGTTCAATCACAGATACGCAGTATTTT. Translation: CASSSITDTQYF. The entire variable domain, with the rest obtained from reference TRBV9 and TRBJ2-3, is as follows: DSGVTQTPKHLITATGQRVTLRCSPRSGDLSVYWYQQSLDQGLQFLIQYYNGEERAKGNILERFSAQQFPDLHSELNLSSLELGDSALYFCASSSITDTQYFGPGTRLTVL.

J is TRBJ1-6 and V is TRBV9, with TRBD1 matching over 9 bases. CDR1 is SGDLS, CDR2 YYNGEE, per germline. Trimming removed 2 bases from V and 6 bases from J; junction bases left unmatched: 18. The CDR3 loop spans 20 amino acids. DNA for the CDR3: TGTGCCAGCAGCGTCGGACAGGGGACCTCCTGGGGAAGCCGTAATTCACCCCTCCACTTT. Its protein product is CASSVGQGTSWGSRNSPLHF.

CDR3 residues: CASSRDLSNQPQHF. The CDR3 nucleotides are TGTGCCAGCAGCCGGGATTTGAGCAATCAGCCCCAGCATTTT. J is TRBJ1-5 and V is TRBV7-2, with D hard to call. Trimming removed 5 bases at V and 1 base at J, with 9 bases between. Per germline, CDR1 SGHTA and CDR2 FQGNSA. The CDR3 is 14 residues long.

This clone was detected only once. The CDR3 here is CASSPLRGYTF. The CDR3 coding sequence is TGTGCCAGCAGTCCCCTGCGCGGCTACACCTTC. The chain recombines TRBV28 with TRBJ1-2; D gene uncertain. This CDR3 has 11 amino acids. CDR1 is MDHEN and CDR2 is SYDVKM in the germline V gene. V was shortened by 5 bases and J by 8 bases, with 9 bases between the two germline ends.

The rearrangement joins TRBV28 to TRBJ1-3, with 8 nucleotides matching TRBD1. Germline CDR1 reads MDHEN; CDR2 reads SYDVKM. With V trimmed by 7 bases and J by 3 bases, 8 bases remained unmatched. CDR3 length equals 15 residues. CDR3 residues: CASTSQGGYGNTIYF. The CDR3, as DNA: TGTGCCAGCACCTCACAGGGGGGCTATGGAAACACCATATATTTT.

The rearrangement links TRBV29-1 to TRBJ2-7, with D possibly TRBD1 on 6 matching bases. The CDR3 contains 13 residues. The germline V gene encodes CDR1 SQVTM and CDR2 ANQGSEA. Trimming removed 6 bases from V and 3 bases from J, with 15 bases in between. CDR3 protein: CSVIKLDSYEQYF. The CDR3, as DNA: TGCAGCGTGATCAAATTGGACAGCTACGAGCAGTACTTC.

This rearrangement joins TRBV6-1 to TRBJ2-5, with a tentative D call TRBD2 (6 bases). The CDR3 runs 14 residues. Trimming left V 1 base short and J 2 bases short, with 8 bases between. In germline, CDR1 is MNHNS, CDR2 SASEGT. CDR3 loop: CASSEGAGQETQYF. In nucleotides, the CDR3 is TGTGCCAGCAGTGAAGGTGCGGGGCAAGAGACCCAGTACTTC.

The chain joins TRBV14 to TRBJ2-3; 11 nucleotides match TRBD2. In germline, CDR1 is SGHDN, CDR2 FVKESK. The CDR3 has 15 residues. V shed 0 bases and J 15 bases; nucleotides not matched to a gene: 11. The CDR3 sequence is CASSQDTRGTSGRYF. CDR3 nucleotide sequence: TGTGCCAGCAGCCAAGATACGAGGGGTACTAGCGGGAGATATTTT.

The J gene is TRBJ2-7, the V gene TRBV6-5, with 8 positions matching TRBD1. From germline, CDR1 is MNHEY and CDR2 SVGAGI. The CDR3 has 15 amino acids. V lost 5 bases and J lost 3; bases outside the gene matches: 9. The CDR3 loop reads CASSRGQGRGYEQYF. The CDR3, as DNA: TGTGCCAGCAGTAGAGGACAGGGCAGGGGCTACGAGCAGTACTTC.

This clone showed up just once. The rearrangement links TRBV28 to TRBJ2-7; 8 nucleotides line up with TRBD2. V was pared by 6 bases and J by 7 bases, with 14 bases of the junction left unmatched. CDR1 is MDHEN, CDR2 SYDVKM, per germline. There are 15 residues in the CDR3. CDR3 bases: TGTGCCAGCAGCCCCCGGGGGGGGGCCCCACGGGAGCAGTACTTC. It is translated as CASSPRGGAPREQYF.

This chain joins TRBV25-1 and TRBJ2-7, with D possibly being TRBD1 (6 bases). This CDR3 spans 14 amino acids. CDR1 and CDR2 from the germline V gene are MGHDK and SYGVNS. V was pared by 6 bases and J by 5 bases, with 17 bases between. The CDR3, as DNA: TGTGCCAGCAGCAAGACAGGTGGGGTCCACGAGCAGTACTTC. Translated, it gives CASSKTGGVHEQYF.

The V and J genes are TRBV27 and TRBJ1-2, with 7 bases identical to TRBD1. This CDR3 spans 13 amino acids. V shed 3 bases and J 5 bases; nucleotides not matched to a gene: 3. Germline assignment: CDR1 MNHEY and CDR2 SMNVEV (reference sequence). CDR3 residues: CASSFDRDYGYTF. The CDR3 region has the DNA TGTGCCAGCAGTTTTGACAGGGATTATGGCTACACCTTC.

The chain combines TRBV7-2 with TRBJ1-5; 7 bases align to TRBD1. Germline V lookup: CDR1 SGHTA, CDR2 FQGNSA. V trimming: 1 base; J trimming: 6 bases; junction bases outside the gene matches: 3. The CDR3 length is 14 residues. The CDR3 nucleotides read TGTGCCAGCAGCTTAGTTACAGGGGCTCAGCCCCAGCATTTT. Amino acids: CASSLVTGAQPQHF.

Here the CDR3 reads CASSGDRGDSGYTF. The CDR3 bases are TGTGCCAGCAGTGGGGACAGGGGCGACAGTGGCTACACCTTC. The gene calls are TRBV2 and TRBJ1-2, with TRBD1 matching 10 bases. The V segment lost 4 bases and the J segment 7 bases; nucleotides outside the gene matches: 6. CDR1 is SNHLY, CDR2 FYNNEI, per germline. This CDR3 contains 14 residues.

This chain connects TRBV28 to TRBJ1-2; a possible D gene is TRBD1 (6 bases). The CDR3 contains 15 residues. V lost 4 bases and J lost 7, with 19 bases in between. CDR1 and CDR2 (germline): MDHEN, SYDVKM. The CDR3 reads CASSSNFRDKSGYTF. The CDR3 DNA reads TGTGCCAGCAGTTCCAACTTCCGGGACAAGTCTGGCTACACCTTC.

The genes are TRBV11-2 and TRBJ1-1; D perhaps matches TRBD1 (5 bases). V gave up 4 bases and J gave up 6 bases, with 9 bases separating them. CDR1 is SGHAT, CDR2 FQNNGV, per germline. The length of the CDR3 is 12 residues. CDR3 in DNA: TGTGCCAGCAGCTGGTCGGGGGCTGAAGCTTTCTTT. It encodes CASSWSGAEAFF.